This T cell receptor beta chain was captured by sequencing in a study of blood T cell repertoires in COVID-19. Study at large: Sample material is recorded as cDNA or gDNA derived from T cells, B-cell-depleted T cells, or PBMCs.

Libraries were prepared by immunoSEQ multiplex PCR; TCRdb keeps only in-frame clonotypes and omits some of them. This table holds under 140,000 clones, about three quarters found once. Germline CDR1 LNHDA, CDR2 SQIVND (reference sequence). The V and J ends lost 7 bases and 1 base, in that order; junction bases with no gene match: 3. The CDR3 spans 13 residues. The V and J genes are TRBV19 and TRBJ1-1; 7 positions agree with TRBD1. Sequencing input: peripheral blood. This clonotype was obtained from an elderly woman with active or convalescent COVID-19. This chain's CDR3 is CASNGQENTEAFF. For the CDR3, the DNA is TGTGCCAGTAACGGACAGGAGAACACTGAAGCTTTCTTT.